The next 25 T cell receptor beta chains were all read from a single sample in a study of molecular identifiers for immune sequencing clone quantification. In TCRdb, the PCR reads were re-called with MiXCR into one record per CDR3 protein. Of about 510,000 distinct CDR3 sequences listed, about 26% are singletons. What was sequenced was naive CD8+ T cells from blood, with Jurkat cell RNA spiked in. As for subset: FACS-sorted CD8+CD4-CCR7+CD45RA+ naive T cells. The source is a human donor in good health. Some libraries in this study had Jurkat cell RNA spiked in.

The gene calls are TRBV6-6 and TRBJ2-5, with TRBD1 matching 9 bases. After removal of 7 bases from V and 9 bases from J, the junction contained 9 bases not matched to a gene. The V gene's germline CDR1 is MNHNY and CDR2 SVGAGI (reference sequence). The CDR3 length is 13 residues. DNA for the CDR3: TGTGCCAGCAACCGGGACAGGGAAGGGGCCCAGTACTTC. Amino acid sequence: CASNRDREGAQYF.

The V gene is TRBV6-6, the J gene TRBJ1-1, with D possibly matching TRBD1 (5 bases). The CDR3 contains 20 residues. Germline CDR1 reads MNHNY; CDR2 reads SVGAGI (reference sequence). V lost 2 bases, J lost 3 bases, and 28 bases lay in between. CDR3 loop: CASSYVGPLGAGYRDTEAFF. The CDR3 DNA reads as TGTGCCAGCAGTTACGTCGGGCCCCTCGGGGCAGGGTATCGGGACACTGAAGCTTTCTTT.

This clonotype showed up many times. The V gene is TRBV12-3 or TRBV12-4, the J gene TRBJ1-5; D gene unclear. This CDR3 spans 16 amino acids. V lost 1 base to trimming and J lost 7 bases, with 17 bases between them. The CDR3 DNA reads as TGTGCCAGCAGTTTAGGGTCCGGGGTTGGTAGGCAGCCCCAGCATTTT. It encodes CASSLGSGVGRQPQHF.

This clonotype came up many times. V usage is TRBV7-9 and J usage is TRBJ1-1, with TRBD1 matching 7 bases. J lost 4 bases, V lost 2 bases, and 7 bases had no gene match. The germline V gene has CDR1 SEHNR and CDR2 FQNEAQ (reference sequence). The CDR3 spans 15 residues. The CDR3: CASSLSGTAGTEAFF. The CDR3 region has the DNA TGTGCCAGCAGCTTAAGCGGGACAGCGGGCACTGAAGCTTTCTTT.

With respect to this clonotype: Since the CDR3 does not end with the conserved phenylalanine or tryptophan, this likely comes from a read error. V usage is TRBV7-8 and J usage is TRBJ1-5; the D gene is possibly TRBD1 (5 bases). V lost 1 base, J lost 3 bases, and 10 bases lay in between. The CDR3 loop spans 15 amino acids. Per germline, CDR1 SGHVS and CDR2 FQNEAQ. CDR3 protein: CASSLGDGNNQPQHL. CDR3 nucleotides: TGTGCCAGCAGCTTAGGGGACGGGAACAATCAGCCCCAGCATCTT.

This chain joins TRBV6-2 or TRBV6-3 and TRBJ1-5, with 11 bases that match TRBD1. Unmatched junction bases numbered 18, after V lost 5 bases and J lost 0 bases. The germline CDR1 and CDR2 sequences are MNHEY and SVGEGT. This CDR3 has 21 amino acids. CDR3 residues: CASSDYKNPGTGGYSNQPQHF. DNA of the CDR3: TGTGCCAGCAGTGACTACAAGAACCCCGGGACAGGGGGTTATAGCAATCAGCCCCAGCATTTT.

V and J are TRBV28 and TRBJ2-7; D uncertain. This CDR3 has 12 amino acids. The germline V gene encodes CDR1 MDHEN and CDR2 SYDVKM. Trimming stripped 6 bases from V and 2 bases from J, with 8 bases between. The CDR3 loop is CASRHNTYEQYF. CDR3 bases: TGTGCCAGCAGACACAACACCTACGAGCAGTACTTC.

This clonotype was detected a few times. This chain links TRBV4-3 with TRBJ1-6; 8 bases are shared with TRBD1. The CDR3 is 14 residues long. The trim removed 1 base at V and 10 bases at J, leaving 3 bases unmatched. Germline V gene sequence: CDR1 LGHNA, CDR2 YSLEER. CDR3 bases: TGCGCCAGCAGCCAAGGCAGGGGGCGGTCACCCCTCCACTTT. It specifies CASSQGRGRSPLHF.

This clonotype was seen more than once but under ten times. V gene TRBV27 combines with J gene TRBJ1-5; tentative D call: TRBD1 (5 bases). Trimming removed 4 bases at V and 3 bases at J, with 16 bases between. Germline-derived CDR1 and CDR2 are MNHEY and SMNVEV (reference sequence). There are 16 residues in the CDR3. Written as DNA, the CDR3 is TGTGCCAGCAGTTCTTTTTTCGGGACCCCCAATCAGCCCCAGCATTTT. It is translated as CASSSFFGTPNQPQHF.

Comments on this clonotype: A single base separates this from a much larger clone, so it may be a read error. V and J are TRBV9 and TRBJ1-3, with D possibly being TRBD1 (6 bases). The germline V gene encodes CDR1 SGDLS and CDR2 YYNGEE. This CDR3 spans 14 amino acids. The CDR3 DNA is TGTGCCAGCACCCCGGGGGGCTCTGAAAACACCATATATTTT. Protein product: CASTPGGSENTIYF. Looking up the rest from reference TRBV9 and TRBJ1-3 gives the full variable domain: DSGVTQTPKHLITATGQRVTLRCSPRSGDLSVYWYQQSLDQGLQFLIQYYNGEERAKGNILERFSAQQFPDLHSELNLSSLELGDSALYFCASTPGGSENTIYFGEGSWLTVV.

This chain uses TRBV12-3 or TRBV12-4 with TRBJ2-5; 7 bases are shared with TRBD1. Trimming removed 3 bases from V and 5 bases from J; junction bases left unmatched: 21. The CDR3 is 19 residues long. The DNA of the CDR3 is TGTGCCAGCAGTTTTGATCAGGGGGACAGACGGGATAATTTGGAGACCCAGTACTTC. It codes for CASSFDQGDRRDNLETQYF.

This clonotype has just a few counts. J is TRBJ2-3 and V is TRBV30; D uncertain. The CDR3 has 12 amino acids. V was cut by 3 bases and J by 7 bases, with 11 bases left in between. Looked up from germline, CDR1 is GTSNPN and CDR2 is SVGIG (reference sequence). CDR3 nucleotides: TGTGCCTGGAGCTTAGATGCTTATACGCAGTATTTT. This encodes CAWSLDAYTQYF.

The chain joins TRBV7-6 to TRBJ2-5, with D unclear. The CDR3 runs to 14 residues. The V gene's germline CDR1 is SGHVS and CDR2 FNYEAQ. Trimming removed 3 bases from V and 4 bases from J, with 12 bases in between. CDR3 sequence (DNA): TGTGCCAGCAGCTTGGTGGCTATTATAGAGACCCAGTACTTC. Translating gives CASSLVAIIETQYF.

Concerning this clonotype: With a much larger clone just one base away, this may be a read error. The chain employs TRBV25-1 and TRBJ2-7, with D perhaps being TRBD1 or TRBD2 (5 bases each). The CDR3 has 17 residues. V gave up 6 bases and J gave up 5 bases, with 26 bases separating them. The germline V gene has CDR1 MGHDK and CDR2 SYGVNS. CDR3 loop: CASRQRAGDGMGHEQYF. Here the CDR3 DNA reads TGTGCCAGCAGACAACGTGCCGGGGACGGAATGGGCCACGAGCAGTACTTC.

The chain joins TRBV11-2 to TRBJ2-7; D possibly corresponds to TRBD2 (6 bases). CDR1 is SGHAT, CDR2 FQNNGV, per germline. Deletions cut 5 bases from V and 4 bases from J, with 15 bases between. CDR3 length: 14 residues. CDR3 region: CASSPNHRGYEQYF. The CDR3 DNA reads as TGTGCCAGCAGCCCCAACCACCGGGGGTACGAGCAGTACTTC.

The J gene is TRBJ2-2, the V gene TRBV7-9, with 12 nucleotides matching TRBD2. The CDR3 totals 17 residues. The trim removed 2 bases at V and 1 base at J, leaving 2 bases unmatched. Germline CDR1 SEHNR, CDR2 FQNEAQ (reference sequence). The DNA of the CDR3 is TGTGCCAGCAGCTTAAGACTAGCGGGAGAGAACACCGGGGAGCTGTTTTTT. Translation gives CASSLRLAGENTGELFF.

This clonotype has a handful of counts. The chain recombines TRBV11-2 with TRBJ2-7; D might be TRBD1 or TRBD2, each matching 5 bases. V lost 1 base, J lost 0 bases, and 13 bases lay in between. CDR3 length: 16 residues. Germline CDR1 reads SGHAT; CDR2 reads FQNNGV. The CDR3 DNA reads TGTGCCAGCAGCTTAGTTCCCGGGGCAAGCTCCTACGAGCAGTACTTC. This encodes CASSLVPGASSYEQYF.

This chain connects TRBV6-2 or TRBV6-3 to TRBJ2-3; D unresolved. V was pared by 2 bases and J by 0 bases, with 18 bases between. Germline V gene sequence: CDR1 MNHEY, CDR2 SVGEGT. This CDR3 is 18 amino acids long. The DNA for the CDR3 is TGTGCCAGCAGTTACCTGGGCCTCAGTGGTGTGAGCACAGATACGCAGTATTTT. Translated: CASSYLGLSGVSTDTQYF.

V and J are TRBV6-2 or TRBV6-3 and TRBJ2-7; 12 bases line up with TRBD2. The CDR3 length is 16 residues. CDR1 MNHEY and CDR2 SVGEGT come from the germline V gene. The J segment lost 3 bases and the V segment lost 4 bases, leaving 7 bases of the junction unmatched. CDR3 sequence reads: CASSFSRLAGVYEQYF. DNA of the CDR3: TGTGCCAGCAGTTTCTCAAGACTAGCGGGAGTCTACGAGCAGTACTTC.

This clonotype was found many times. The chain is built from TRBV7-9 and TRBJ2-7; D may be TRBD1 or TRBD2 (6 bases each). With 3 bases removed from V and 7 bases from J, the gap between germline ends came to 10 bases. The CDR3 spans 12 residues. CDR1 and CDR2 (germline): SEHNR, FQNEAQ (reference sequence). The CDR3: CASSFLGGEQYF. CDR3 sequence (DNA): TGTGCCAGCAGCTTTTTAGGGGGGGAGCAGTACTTC.

V usage is TRBV9 and J usage is TRBJ2-7, with TRBD1 identical over 11 bases. This CDR3 spans 14 amino acids. The germline CDR1 and CDR2 sequences are SGDLS and YYNGEE. J lost 6 bases, V lost 4 bases, and 6 bases had no gene match. The CDR3 DNA follows: TGTGCCAGCAGCTCCGGACAGGGGGCGGCCGAGCAGTACTTC. Translation: CASSSGQGAAEQYF.

This clonotype was seen a handful of times. The chain uses TRBV9 and TRBJ1-1; no clear D. The CDR3 extends over 13 amino acids. The V gene's germline CDR1 is SGDLS and CDR2 YYNGEE. Between the trimmed V and J ends, which lost 3 bases and 2 bases, there was a span of 8 bases. CDR3 amino acids: CASSARLNTEAFF. In DNA, the CDR3 is TGTGCCAGCAGCGCCAGGCTTAACACTGAAGCTTTCTTT.

This clonotype appeared a few times. The chain couples TRBV7-9 to TRBJ2-7, with D maybe TRBD2 (5 bases). Germline-derived CDR1 and CDR2 are SEHNR and FQNEAQ (reference sequence). Trimming took 2 bases from V and 6 from J, leaving 11 bases between them. This CDR3 is 13 amino acids long. The DNA of the CDR3 is TGTGCCAGCAGCTTAAGTTACGGAGGCGAGCAGTACTTC. Its protein is CASSLSYGGEQYF.

This clonotype was observed at least ten times. The V call is TRBV4-1, the J call TRBJ2-7; D might be TRBD1 or TRBD2, each matching 6 bases. The germline V and J ends were trimmed by 0 bases and 6 bases, with 9 bases remaining between them. The CDR3 runs 13 residues. Germline CDR1 reads MGHRA; CDR2 reads YSYEKL. In DNA, the CDR3 is TGCGCCAGCAGCCAAGATTGGGGGGCCGAGCAGTACTTC. Protein: CASSQDWGAEQYF.

On this clonotype itself: This sequence may be a read error, since a much larger clone differs from it by one base. The chain recombines TRBV14 with TRBJ2-7; D is undetermined. The CDR3 spans 13 residues. V lost 1 base to trimming and J lost 6 bases, with 10 bases between them. Germline CDR1 is SGHDN and CDR2 is FVKESK. DNA of the CDR3: TGTGCCAGCAGCCAAGTGAGTAAGGCCGAGCAGTACTTC. It codes for CASSQVSKAEQYF.